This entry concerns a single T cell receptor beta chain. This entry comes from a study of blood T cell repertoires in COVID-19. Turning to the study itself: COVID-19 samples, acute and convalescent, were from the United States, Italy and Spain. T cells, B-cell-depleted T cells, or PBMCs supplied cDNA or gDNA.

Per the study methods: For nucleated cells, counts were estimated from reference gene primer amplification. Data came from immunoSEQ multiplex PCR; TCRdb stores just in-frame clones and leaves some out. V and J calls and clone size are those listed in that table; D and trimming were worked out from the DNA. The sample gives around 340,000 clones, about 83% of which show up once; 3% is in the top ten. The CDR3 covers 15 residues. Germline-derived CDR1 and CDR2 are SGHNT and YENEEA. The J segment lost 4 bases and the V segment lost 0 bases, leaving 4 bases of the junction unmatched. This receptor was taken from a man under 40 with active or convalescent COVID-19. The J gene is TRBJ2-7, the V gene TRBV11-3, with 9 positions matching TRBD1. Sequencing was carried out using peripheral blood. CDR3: CASSLETGQGYEQYF. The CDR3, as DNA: TGTGCCAGCAGCTTAGAGACCGGACAGGGGTACGAGCAGTACTTC.